A few counts support the clone carrying this T cell receptor beta chain. Its antigen is undetermined. At one boundary the junction diverges from the germline segment, which might be a read error. This specimen comes from a study of metastatic and nonmetastatic thyroid tumors. As for the study in general: It was across blood and tumor or nodule tissue from malignant and benign thyroid patients that repertoires were compared. Findings and caveats of the study: Reportedly, malignant thyroid tumors had significantly higher TCR beta diversity than benign nodules, in blood and tumor.

Not a single patient had been given any form of treatment at any point before undergoing thyroid surgery. In the original analysis: A classifier of distant metastasis in papillary thyroid cancer was built from CDR3 differences (across clinicopathological groups). MiXCR was used by TCRdb to re-call the PCR reads. The authors' filters were not applied to this entry. This table holds about 20,000 clones, 15% to 20% found once. CDR3 length: 14 amino acids. CDR1 is MNHNS, CDR2 SASEGT, per germline. Input material: blood. This sequence originates from a female donor with papillary thyroid cancer or a benign thyroid nodule (not recorded which). Some clones in this sample may be carry-over from other donors' samples. The rearrangement links TRBV6-1 to TRBJ1-5, with D possibly being TRBD1 (5 bases). The CDR3 loop is CASRIFGGNQSQHF. CDR3 nucleotide sequence: TGTGCCAGCAGGATATTTGGGGGGAATCAGTCCCAGCATTTT.